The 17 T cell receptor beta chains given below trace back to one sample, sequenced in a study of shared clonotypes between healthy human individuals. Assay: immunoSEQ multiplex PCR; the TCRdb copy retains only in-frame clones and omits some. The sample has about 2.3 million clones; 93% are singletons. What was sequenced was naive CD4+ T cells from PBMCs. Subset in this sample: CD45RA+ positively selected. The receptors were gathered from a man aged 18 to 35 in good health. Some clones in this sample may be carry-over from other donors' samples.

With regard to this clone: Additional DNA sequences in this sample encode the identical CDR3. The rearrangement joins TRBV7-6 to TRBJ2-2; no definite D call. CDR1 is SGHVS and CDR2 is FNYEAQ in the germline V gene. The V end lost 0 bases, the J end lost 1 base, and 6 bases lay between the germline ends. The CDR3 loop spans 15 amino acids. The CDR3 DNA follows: TGTGCCAGCAGCTTAGCTGGCCGGAACACCGGGGAGCTGTTTTTT. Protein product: CASSLAGRNTGELFF.

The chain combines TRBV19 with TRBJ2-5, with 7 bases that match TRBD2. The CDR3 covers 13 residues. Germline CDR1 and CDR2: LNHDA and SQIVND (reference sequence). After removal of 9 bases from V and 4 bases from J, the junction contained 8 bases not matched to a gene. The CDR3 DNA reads TGTGCCAGCGGACTGGCGGGAGTAGAGACCCAGTACTTC. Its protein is CASGLAGVETQYF.

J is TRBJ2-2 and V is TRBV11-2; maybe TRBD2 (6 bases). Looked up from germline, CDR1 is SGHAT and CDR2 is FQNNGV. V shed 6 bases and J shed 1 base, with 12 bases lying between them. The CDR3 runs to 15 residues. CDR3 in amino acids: CASRELARNTGELFF. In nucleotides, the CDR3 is TGTGCCAGCAGGGAACTAGCCCGGAACACCGGGGAGCTGTTTTTT.

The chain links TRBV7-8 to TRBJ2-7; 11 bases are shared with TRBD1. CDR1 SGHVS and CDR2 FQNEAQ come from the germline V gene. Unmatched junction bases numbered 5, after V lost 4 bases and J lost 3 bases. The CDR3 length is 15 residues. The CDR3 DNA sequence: TGTGCCAGCAGCTCGGGACAGGGGGAGGTCTACGAGCAGTACTTC. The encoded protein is CASSSGQGEVYEQYF.

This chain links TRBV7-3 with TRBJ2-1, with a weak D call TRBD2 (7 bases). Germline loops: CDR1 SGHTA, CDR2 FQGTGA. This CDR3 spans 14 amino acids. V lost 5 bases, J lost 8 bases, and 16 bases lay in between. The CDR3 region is CASSPTGTIHEQFF. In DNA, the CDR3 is TGTGCCAGCAGCCCAACAGGGACTATCCATGAGCAGTTCTTC.

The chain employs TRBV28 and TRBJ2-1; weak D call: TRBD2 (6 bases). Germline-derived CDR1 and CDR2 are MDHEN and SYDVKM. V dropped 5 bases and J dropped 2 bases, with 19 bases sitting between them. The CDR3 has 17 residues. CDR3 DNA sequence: TGTGCCAGCAGTACCCCAGGAGGGGCGGGGCCCTACAATGAGCAGTTCTTC. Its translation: CASSTPGGAGPYNEQFF.

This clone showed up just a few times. The CDR3 is CASSLPTGRNTEAFF. The CDR3 nucleotides are TGCGCCAGCAGCCTTCCCACAGGGAGGAACACTGAAGCTTTCTTT. This chain connects TRBV4-1 to TRBJ1-1; TRBD1 might be the D (6 bases). The CDR3 has 15 amino acids. Germline V gene sequence: CDR1 MGHRA, CDR2 YSYEKL. Trimming removed 4 bases at V and 1 base at J, with 13 bases between.

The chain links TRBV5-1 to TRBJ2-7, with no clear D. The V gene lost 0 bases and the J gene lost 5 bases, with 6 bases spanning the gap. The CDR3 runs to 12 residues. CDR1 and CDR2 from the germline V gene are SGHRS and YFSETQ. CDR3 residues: CASSLVVDEQYF. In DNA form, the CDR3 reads TGCGCCAGCAGCTTGGTCGTGGACGAGCAGTACTTC. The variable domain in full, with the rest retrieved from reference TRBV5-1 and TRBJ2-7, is KAGVTQTPRYLIKTRGQQVTLSCSPISGHRSVSWYQQTPGQGLQFLFEYFSETQRNKGNFPGRFSGRQFSNSRSEMNVSTLELGDSALYLCASSLVVDEQYFGPGTRLTVT.

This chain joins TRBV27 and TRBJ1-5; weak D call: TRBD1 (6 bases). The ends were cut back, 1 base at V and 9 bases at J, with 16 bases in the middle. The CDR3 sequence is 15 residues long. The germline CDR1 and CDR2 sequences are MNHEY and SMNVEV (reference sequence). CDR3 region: CASSLYGGDFPPQHF. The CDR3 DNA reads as TGTGCCAGCAGTTTATACGGGGGCGATTTTCCGCCCCAGCATTTT.

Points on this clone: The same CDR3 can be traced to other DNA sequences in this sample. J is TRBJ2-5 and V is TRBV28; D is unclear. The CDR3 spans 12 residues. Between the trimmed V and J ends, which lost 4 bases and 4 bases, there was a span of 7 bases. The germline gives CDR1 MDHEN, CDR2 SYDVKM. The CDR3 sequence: CASSSPAETQYF. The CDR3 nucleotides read TGTGCCAGCAGTTCCCCGGCAGAGACCCAGTACTTC.

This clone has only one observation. DNA of the CDR3: TGTGCCTGGAGTGTACGGGAGCGGGGTGAGCAGTTCTTC. This encodes CAWSVRERGEQFF. V and J are TRBV30 and TRBJ2-1, with 7 bases aligning to TRBD2. The CDR3 contains 13 residues. V lost 0 bases, J lost 9 bases, and 5 bases stayed unmatched. Germline values: CDR1 GTSNPN, CDR2 SVGIG (reference sequence).

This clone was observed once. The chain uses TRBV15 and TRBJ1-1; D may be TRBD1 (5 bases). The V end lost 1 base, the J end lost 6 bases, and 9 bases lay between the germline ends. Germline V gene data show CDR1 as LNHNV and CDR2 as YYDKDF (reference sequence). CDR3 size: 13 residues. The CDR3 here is CATSRGQGAEAFF. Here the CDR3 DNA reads TGTGCCACCAGCAGAGGCCAGGGCGCTGAAGCTTTCTTT.

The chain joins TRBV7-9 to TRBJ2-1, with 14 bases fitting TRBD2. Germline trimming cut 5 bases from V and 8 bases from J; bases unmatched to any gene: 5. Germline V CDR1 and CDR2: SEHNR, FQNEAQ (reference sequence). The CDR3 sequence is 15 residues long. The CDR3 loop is CASSPPGLAGDEQFF. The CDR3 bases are TGTGCCAGCAGCCCACCGGGACTAGCGGGGGATGAGCAGTTCTTC.

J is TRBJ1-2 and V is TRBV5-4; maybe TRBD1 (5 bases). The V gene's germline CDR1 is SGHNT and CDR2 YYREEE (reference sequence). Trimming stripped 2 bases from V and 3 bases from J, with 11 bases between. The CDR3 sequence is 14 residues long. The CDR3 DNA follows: TGTGCCAGCAGCTTCTCGACAGAAGACTATGGCTACACCTTC. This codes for CASSFSTEDYGYTF.

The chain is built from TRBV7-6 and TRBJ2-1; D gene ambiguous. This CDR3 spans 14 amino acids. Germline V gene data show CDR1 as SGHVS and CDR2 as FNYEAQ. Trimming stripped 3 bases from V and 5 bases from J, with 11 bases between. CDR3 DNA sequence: TGTGCCAGCAGCTTGTTCGGGCGAAACAATGAGCAGTTCTTC. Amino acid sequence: CASSLFGRNNEQFF. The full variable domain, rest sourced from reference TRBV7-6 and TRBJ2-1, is GAGVSQSPRYKVTKRGQDVALRCDPISGHVSLYWYRQALGQGPEFLTYFNYEAQQDKSGLPNDRFSAERPEGSISTLTIQRTEQRDSAMYRCASSLFGRNNEQFFGPGTRLTVL.

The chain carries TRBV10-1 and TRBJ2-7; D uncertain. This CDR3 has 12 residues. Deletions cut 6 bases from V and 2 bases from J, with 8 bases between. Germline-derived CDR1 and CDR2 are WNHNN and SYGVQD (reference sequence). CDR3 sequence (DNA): TGCGCCAGCAGCCAATCCCCCTACGAGCAGTACTTC. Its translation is CASSQSPYEQYF.

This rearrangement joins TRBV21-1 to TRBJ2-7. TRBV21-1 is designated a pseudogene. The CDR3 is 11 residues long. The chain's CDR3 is CASGYNYEQYF. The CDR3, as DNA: TGTGCCAGCGGATATAACTACGAGCAGTACTTC.